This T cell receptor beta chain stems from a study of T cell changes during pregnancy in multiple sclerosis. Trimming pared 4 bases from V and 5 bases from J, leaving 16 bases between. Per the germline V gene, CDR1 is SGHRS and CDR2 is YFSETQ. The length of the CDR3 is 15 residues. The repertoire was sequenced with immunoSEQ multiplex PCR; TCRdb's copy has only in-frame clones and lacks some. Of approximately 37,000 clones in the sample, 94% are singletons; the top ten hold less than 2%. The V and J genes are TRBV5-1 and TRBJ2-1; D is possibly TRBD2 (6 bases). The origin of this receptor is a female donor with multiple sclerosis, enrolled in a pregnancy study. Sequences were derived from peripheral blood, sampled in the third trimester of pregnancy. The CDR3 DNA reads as TGCGCCAGCAGCCGCAGACTAGGCAATCACAATGAGCAGTTCTTC. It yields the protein CASSRRLGNHNEQFF. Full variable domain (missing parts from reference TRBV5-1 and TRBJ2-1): KAGVTQTPRYLIKTRGQQVTLSCSPISGHRSVSWYQQTPGQGLQFLFEYFSETQRNKGNFPGRFSGRQFSNSRSEMNVSTLELGDSALYLCASSRRLGNHNEQFFGPGTRLTVL.